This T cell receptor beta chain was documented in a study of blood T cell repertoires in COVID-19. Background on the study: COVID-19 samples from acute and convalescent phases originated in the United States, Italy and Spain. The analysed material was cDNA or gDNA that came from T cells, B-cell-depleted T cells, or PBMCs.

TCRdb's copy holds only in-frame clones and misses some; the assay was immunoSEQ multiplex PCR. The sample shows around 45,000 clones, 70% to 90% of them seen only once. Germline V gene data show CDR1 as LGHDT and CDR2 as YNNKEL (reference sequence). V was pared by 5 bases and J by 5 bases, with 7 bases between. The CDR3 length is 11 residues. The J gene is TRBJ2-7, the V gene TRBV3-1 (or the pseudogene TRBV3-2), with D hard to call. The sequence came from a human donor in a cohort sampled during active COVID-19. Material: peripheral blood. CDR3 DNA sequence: TGTGCCAGCAGCTTACGGGACGAGCAGTACTTC. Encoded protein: CASSLRDEQYF.